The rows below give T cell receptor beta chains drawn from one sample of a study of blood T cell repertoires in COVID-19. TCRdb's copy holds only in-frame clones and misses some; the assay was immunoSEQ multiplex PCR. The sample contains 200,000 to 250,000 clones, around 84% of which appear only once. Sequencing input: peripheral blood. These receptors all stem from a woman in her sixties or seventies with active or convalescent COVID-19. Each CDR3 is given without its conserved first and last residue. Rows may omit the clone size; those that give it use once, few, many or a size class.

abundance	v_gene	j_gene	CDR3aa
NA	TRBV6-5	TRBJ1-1	ASSRLQATNTEAF
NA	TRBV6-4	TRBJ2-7	ASSRTPRGEY
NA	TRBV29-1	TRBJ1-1	SVIHRENTEAF
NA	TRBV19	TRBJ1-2	ASSITGDLGYT
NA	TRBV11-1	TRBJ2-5	ASSLGESQETQY
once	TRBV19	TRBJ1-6	ASSIGASSYNSPLH
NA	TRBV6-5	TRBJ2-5	ASSYSRSYQETQY
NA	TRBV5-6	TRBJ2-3	ASSRDSGAGTDTQY
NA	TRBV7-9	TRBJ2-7	ASSLAGGSSYEQY
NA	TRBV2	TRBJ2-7	ASSEGLPAYEQY
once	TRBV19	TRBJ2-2	ASSIERAGTGELF
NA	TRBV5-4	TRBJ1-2	ASSLEGDPFRYT
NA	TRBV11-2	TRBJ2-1	ASSLTRDRVRNEQF
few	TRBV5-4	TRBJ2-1	ASSLGGGLEGNEQF
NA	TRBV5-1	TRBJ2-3	ASSTRGSITDTQY
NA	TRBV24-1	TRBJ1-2	ATSDPQGWGYT
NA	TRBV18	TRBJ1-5	ASSDTWDQPQH
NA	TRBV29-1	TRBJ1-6	SVKGTDRLLSPLH
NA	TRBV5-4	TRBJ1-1	ASSSDRKNTEAF
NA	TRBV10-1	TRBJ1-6	ASAGQINSPLH
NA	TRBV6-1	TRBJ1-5	ASSGPGTGLNQPQH
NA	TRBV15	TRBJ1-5	ATSRETGAKQPQH
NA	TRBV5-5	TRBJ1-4	ASSRQATNEKLF
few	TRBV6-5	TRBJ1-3	ASSYTGAGNTIY
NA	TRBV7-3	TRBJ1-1	ASSKGFSTEAF
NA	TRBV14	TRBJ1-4	ASSQEWEFGELF
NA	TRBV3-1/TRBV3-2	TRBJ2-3	ASSQSSGGPTDTQY
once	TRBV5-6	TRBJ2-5	ASSRGDFQETQY
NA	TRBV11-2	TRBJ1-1	ASNPRPGAGKNTEAF
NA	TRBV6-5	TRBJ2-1	ASRTGQSQVNEQF
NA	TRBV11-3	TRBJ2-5	ASSLEGGPGETQY
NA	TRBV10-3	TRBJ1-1	AISESGGNTEAF
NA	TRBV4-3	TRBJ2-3	ASSQGGGNTDTQY
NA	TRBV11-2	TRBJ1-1	ASSFQGQVSEAF
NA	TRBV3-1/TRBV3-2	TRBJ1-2	ASSQVGDGYT
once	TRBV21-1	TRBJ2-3	ASKPPTVTTQY
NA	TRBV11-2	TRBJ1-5	ASSLDRGPQH
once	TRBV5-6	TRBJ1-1	ASSLWVADTEAF
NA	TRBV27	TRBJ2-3	ASSHPSGGGDTQY
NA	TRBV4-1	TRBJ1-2	ASSQDQGVYGYT
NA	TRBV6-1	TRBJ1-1	ASSYTGNTEAF
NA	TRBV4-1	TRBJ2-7	ASSQSTGIYEQY
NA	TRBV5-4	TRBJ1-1	ASSLARNEAF
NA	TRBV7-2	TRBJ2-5	ASSLRAGVLETQY
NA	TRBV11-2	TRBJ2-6	ASSFQGFVGLSGANVLT